This note documents a single T cell receptor (beta chain) sequence. Its matching antigen is unknown. Method: immunoSEQ multiplex PCR; TCRdb's copy keeps in-frame clones and lacks some. The sample records 1,500 to 2,000 clones, roughly 25% being singletons. The CDR3 is 17 residues long. The V segment lost 1 base and the J segment 1 base; nucleotides outside the gene matches: 6. The germline V gene encodes CDR1 MDHEN and CDR2 SYDVKM. Taken at least 2 cm from the tumor margin, the adjacent lung showed no atypia. The data belong to a study of T cells in localized non-small cell lung cancer. Study-wide points: Heterogeneity within the tumor remains possible, as just one region underwent sequencing. Clonality of T cells reached its maximum in uninvolved adjacent lung, surpassing tumor. There were a median roughly 59 of the top 100 tumor clones appearing in adjacent lung.

Sequences were derived from normal lung tissue next to the tumor, sampled before any cancer treatment. The V gene is TRBV28, the J gene TRBJ1-5; TRBD1 matches 8 bases. The clonotype comes from an older female donor with stage I lung adenocarcinoma. The CDR3 reads CASSLYRQGASNQPQHF. In DNA, the CDR3 is TGTGCCAGCAGTTTATACCGTCAGGGGGCGAGCAATCAGCCCCAGCATTTT.